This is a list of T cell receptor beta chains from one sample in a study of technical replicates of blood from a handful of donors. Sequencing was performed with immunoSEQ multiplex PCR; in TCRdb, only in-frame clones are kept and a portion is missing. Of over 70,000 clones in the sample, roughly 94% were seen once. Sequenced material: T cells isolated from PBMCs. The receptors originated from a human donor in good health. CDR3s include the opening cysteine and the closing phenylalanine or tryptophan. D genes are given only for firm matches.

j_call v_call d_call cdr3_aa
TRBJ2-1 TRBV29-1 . CSVEKTRSNEQFF
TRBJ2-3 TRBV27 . CASSLFPSRDTQYF
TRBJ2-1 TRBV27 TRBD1 CASSLLRTGAYNEQFF
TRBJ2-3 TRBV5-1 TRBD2 CASSPGTSLYTDTQYF
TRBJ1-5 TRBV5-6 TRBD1 CASRKTGDQPQHF
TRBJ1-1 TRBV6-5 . CASSYGDFEAFF
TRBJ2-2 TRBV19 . CASSRLSTGELFF
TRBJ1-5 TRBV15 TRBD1 CATSRRTGGLNQPQHF
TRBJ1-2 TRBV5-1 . CASSKGDGYTF
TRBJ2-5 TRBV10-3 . CAISESPTGETQYF
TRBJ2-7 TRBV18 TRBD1 CASSPTGTGAHEQYF
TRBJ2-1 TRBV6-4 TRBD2 CASSRTSGRESEQFF
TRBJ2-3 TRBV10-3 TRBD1 CAISPGTGTTDTQYF
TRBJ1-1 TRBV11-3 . CASSFQQGRAFF
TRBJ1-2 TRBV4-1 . CASSQDWPTHGYTF